Below, one TCR beta chain is given with its context. The data belong to a study of blood T cell repertoires in COVID-19. Across the whole study: Acute-phase and convalescent COVID-19 samples originated in the United States, Italy and Spain. From T cells, B-cell-depleted T cells, or PBMCs came the material, which was cDNA or gDNA.

In the authors' methods: Cell counts per sample came from amplifying reference gene primers. Some clones are missing from TCRdb's copy, which holds only in-frame ones; the method was immunoSEQ multiplex PCR. V and J calls and clone size follow that table, whereas D and trimming were derived from the DNA. The sample lists about 99,000 clones; roughly 91% were seen once. The CDR3 has 13 residues. Germline V gene sequence: CDR1 SGHTA, CDR2 FQGNSA. V lost 7 bases and J lost 3, with 13 bases in between. The gene calls are TRBV7-2 and TRBJ2-7; D may be TRBD2 (5 bases). The sample taken for sequencing was peripheral blood. The sequence was collected from a human donor in a cohort sampled during active COVID-19. The CDR3 DNA follows: TGTGCCAGCAAGCTCGGGGTCGACTACGAGCAGTACTTC. Translating it yields CASKLGVDYEQYF.